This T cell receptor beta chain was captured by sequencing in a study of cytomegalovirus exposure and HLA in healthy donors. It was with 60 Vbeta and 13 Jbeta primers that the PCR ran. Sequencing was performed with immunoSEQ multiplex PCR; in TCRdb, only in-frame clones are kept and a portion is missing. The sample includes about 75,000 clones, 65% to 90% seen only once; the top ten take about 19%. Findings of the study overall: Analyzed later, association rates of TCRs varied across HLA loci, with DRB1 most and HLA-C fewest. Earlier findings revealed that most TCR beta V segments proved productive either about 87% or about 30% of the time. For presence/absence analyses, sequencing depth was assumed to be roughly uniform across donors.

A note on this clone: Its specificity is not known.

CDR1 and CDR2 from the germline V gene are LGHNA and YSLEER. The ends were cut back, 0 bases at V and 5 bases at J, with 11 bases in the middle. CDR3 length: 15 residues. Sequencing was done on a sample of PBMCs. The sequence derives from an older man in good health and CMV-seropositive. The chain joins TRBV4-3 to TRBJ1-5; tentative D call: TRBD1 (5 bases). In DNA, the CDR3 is TGCGCCAGCAGCCAAGATTCGACAGATTATCAGCCCCAGCATTTT. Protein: CASSQDSTDYQPQHF.